Reported below is one T cell receptor beta chain. The antigen it binds to is not known. Base qualities are not at hand, and no much larger clone is one base apart. Other DNA sequences within the sample encode an identical CDR3. The data belong to a study of cytomegalovirus exposure and HLA in healthy donors (TCRdb year 2017). Context from the whole study: An earlier analysis of under 600 of the donors reported about 250 Gb of sequence data and 117 million unique TCR beta sequences from about 200 million T cells. In a later genetic analysis, genome-wide SNP genotypes for about 60% of the 666 donors were used, and that subset was treated as a discovery cohort. High-throughput TCR immunosequencing, statistical association of individual TCRs with disease status, and machine learning were combined to predict cytomegalovirus infection status. Among the roughly 400 genotyped donors, around 81% belonged to the genetic ancestry cluster associated with self-reported Caucasian donors. Typing coverage differed by locus: A, B, C, DRB1 and DQB1 were typed in about 620-640 donors, DQA1 in 522, DPA1 in some 570, and DPB1 in 450 to 480. Donor age, sex, ethnicity and CMV serostatus were compiled together with the repertoire data. The later analysis used no new phenotypic data to find candidate immune exposures, relying instead on TCR beta sequences and their occurrence across donors. The T cell repertoires of under 750 subjects were profiled by immunosequencing and related to cytomegalovirus serostatus. A later analysis re-analyzed previously published TCR beta repertoires from 600 to 850 donors and added high-resolution HLA genotyping to study TCR occurrence patterns. About 320 gigabases of sequencing data and 70 million to 85 million unique TCR sequences were included in an early release covering 550 to 800 HLA-typed donors. An earlier analysis of 587 of the donors used high-throughput TCR beta sequencing to judge whether each TCR beta V gene segment behaved as functional or pseudogenic. Because of strong linkage in the cohort, roughly five DR-DQ haplotypes were treated as single units for association and clustering. A separate validation cohort of roughly 130 different subjects was used in addition to the approximately 610-subject first cohort. HLA typing included class I and class II loci at four-digit resolution. All discovery cohort repertoires had been generated on a single sequencing platform. Across around 400 genotyped donors of the cohort, an average of approximately 240,000 unique TCR beta nucleotide sequences per donor were sequenced, and around 19% of those sequences were non-productive. The study aimed to test whether signatures of past pathogen exposure could be identified by cataloging public T cell receptors.

In total, 666 healthy bone marrow donors made up the cohort. Cohort members were all nominally healthy when sampled, although unrecorded immune exposures were likely present. The donor was CMV seronegative and belonged to the group of more than 300 seronegative cohort members. Each donor provided a peripheral blood sample, and peripheral blood mononuclear cells were used for TCR beta sequencing. Genomic DNA extraction from the blood cell samples was performed with the Qiagen DNeasy Blood Extraction Kit. Results the study describes overall, beyond this receptor: A further reported finding was that TCR beta sequences accurately predicted the HLA-A and HLA-B alleles for most subjects in the first cohort. In a later analysis, several top co-occurrence clusters were reported to appear linked to parvovirus B19, influenza, CMV and Epstein-Barr virus. Sequencing depth was assumed to be roughly uniform across donors in the presence/absence analyses, though that assumption may not hold. HLA typing was unavailable for some donors at each locus, so association tests used only the typed subset. A later analysis associated about 17,000 TCR beta sequences with specific HLA alleles at a false discovery rate of 0.05. Some IMGT-functional V segments, including TRBV6-2 and TRBV6-3, could not be told apart with the 87-base-pair reads, so those segments were excluded. This cohort had only TCR beta chains sequenced, and the lack of alpha or paired-chain data limited which features could be detected. The earlier analysis of a few hundred of the donors excluded approximately 15 rarely observed V segments, including chromosome 9 orphons, because counts were too low. Correlated functional status among segregating V segments might reflect linkage disequilibrium, but an unknown experimental factor could not be ruled out. Compared with equally common non-associated chains, HLA-associated TCR beta chains in a later analysis were more clonally expanded and had lower generation probabilities. In vitro tests confirmed that three of the cytomegalovirus-associated TCR beta chains recognize cytomegalovirus antigens. In an earlier analysis of approximately 590 of the donors, most TCR beta V segments appeared in productive rearrangements about 90% or about 30% of the time, broadly matching IMGT annotations. CMV serostatus was the only immune exposure information available for the cohort. According to the authors, the approach could potentially be generalized to other disease states and immunological phenotypes. Most TCR sequences were observed very rarely across donors, whereas some public TCRs were present in many individuals. Cytomegalovirus status was reported to be diagnosed by the classifier with high specificity and sensitivity in both the original and validation cohorts. In a later genetic analysis, fewer N-insertions in productive TCRs were reported among donors in an Asian-associated ancestry cluster than the roughly 700-donor mean. In a later genetic analysis, a missense DCLRE1C variant was associated with V-gene and J-gene trimming of TCR beta chains, and the association was replicated in an independent cohort. When HLA alleles, especially DR and DQ, strongly co-occurred, TCR associations were difficult to assign to individual alleles. According to a later analysis, TCR association rates differed among HLA loci, with DRB1 alleles showing the most associated TCRs and HLA-C alleles showing the fewest. According to a later analysis, most CMV-associated TCR beta chains appeared to be HLA-restricted, and the HLA associations seemed to be driven largely by CMV exposure. The sequencing pipeline was judged likely to have produced a cluster of highly shared sequence variants as a technical artifact. A total of roughly 160 TCR beta chains were listed by the study as associated with cytomegalovirus.

Libraries were built with the immunoSEQ multiplex PCR assay. The multiplex PCR relied on a mix of 60 forward primers for TCR Vbeta segments and 13 reverse primers for TCR Jbeta segments. A multiplex PCR assay on genomic DNA amplified the CDR3 region of rearranged TCR beta genes. The amplified TCR beta libraries were sequenced on the Illumina HiSeq System as 87-base-pair reads. On the study's bioinformatics: Across the 670 or so repertoires, a later analysis counted 75 million to 90 million unique TCR beta chains, 9.5 million to 12 million of which were shared by at least two donors. Raw reads were error-corrected and collapsed into unique sequences with a nearest-neighbor algorithm that merged closely related sequences to remove PCR and sequencing errors. To assign V, D and J gene segments, CDR3 sequences were aligned to IMGT reference sequences. For a sequence to be retained, at least a six-nucleotide match to both a V gene segment and a J gene segment was required. Rearrangements were called productive when the CDR3 lacked stop codons and stayed in frame with V and J; all others were non-productive. Following IMGT convention, CDR3 was defined as the stretch from the second conserved V-encoded cysteine up to the conserved J-encoded phenylalanine. In an earlier analysis of some 550 of the donors, sequences lacking an unambiguous match to a single V gene segment were excluded. An earlier analysis of several hundred of the donors classified V segments as functional when productive rearrangements were above 56.7% and as segregating when the standard deviation between donors was above 5%. A statistical classification framework was built to diagnose cytomegalovirus status from the catalog of TCR beta chain sequences. A later analysis assigned V and J genes by comparing TCR nucleotide sequences with IMGT/GENE-DB human TR gene sequences. The TCRdist pipeline was used in a later analysis to assign CDR3 sequences and most-parsimonious VDJ recombination scenarios. In a later analysis, every TCR beta chain was defined by the combination of its CDR3 amino acid sequence and its V-gene family, and reads without a unique V-gene family were dropped. To address suspected cross-contamination and a sequencing artifact, a later analysis removed a few hundred highly shared, low-generation-probability nucleotide sequences. In a later analysis, a clonal expansion index was calculated for each public chain from normalized within-repertoire ranks of inferred template counts. A later analysis computed generation probabilities with a VDJ recombination model fitted to out-of-frame rearrangements, and checked the results against IGoR. Hypergeometric tests were used in a later analysis to score TCR-TCR, TCR-HLA and TCR-CMV co-occurrence, with a repertoire-size bias correction applied to the TCR pairs. False discovery rates were estimated in a later analysis by permuting HLA or CMV assignments 20 times. In a later analysis, co-occurring TCRs were grouped using DBSCAN, and TCRdist sequence similarity was added for clustering within HLA-allele-positive subsets. Repertoires with fewer than 30,000 or more than 120,000 public chains, plus five repertoires with anomalous nucleotide sharing, were excluded from co-occurrence clustering. TCRdb took this table from immuneACCESS and kept in-frame rearrangements with V and J called. Such tables lack part of the clones; where checked against another copy, unresolved V genes explain under half of the gap, and the rest is unexplained. V and J calls and clone size are those listed in that table; D and trimming were worked out from the DNA. The sample table lists a few hundred thousand clones, approximately 80% of them with a count of one. Of the sample, 0.2% to 0.25% falls within the top ten clones.

Relative to germline, V is 2 bases shorter and J is 2 bases shorter, with 11 bases between their ends. From a lookup of the germline V gene (reference sequence), CDR1 and CDR2 are SGHNT and YYREEE. The CDR3 contains 15 residues, cysteine and phenylalanine counted. Only the CDR3 part of the read is kept: 45 bases, read in frame from the first base. The sequence came from a girl aged 2-10 years in good health and CMV-seronegative. The V and J genes are TRBV5-4 and TRBJ2-1; TRBD2 is a weak D gene call, 6 bases matching. Material: PBMCs. The DNA sequence is as follows: TGTGCCAGCAGCTTAGTCGGGGGAACCTACAATGAGCAGTTCTTC. Its product reads: CASSLVGGTYNEQFF.